This entry features one T cell receptor (beta chain) sequence. The authors reverse transcribed roughly 0.5 to 1 ug RNA with random hexamers. The immunoSEQ assay covered 54 Vbeta and 13 Jbeta segments for CDR3. TCRdb reprocessed the immunoSEQ multiplex PCR reads with MiXCR, giving one entry per CDR3 protein. The sample has about 160,000 distinct CDR3 sequences, 92% seen once. The source of the sample is a study of CD8 T cells in Susac syndrome. Germline V gene lookup returns CDR1 DFQATT and CDR2 SNEGSKA (reference sequence). The CDR3 sequence is 15 residues long. The V gene end was trimmed by 0 bases and the J gene end by 0 bases; junction bases not matched to a gene: 4.

The chain couples TRBV20-1 to TRBJ2-7; 8 bases line up with TRBD1. The sample was CD4+ T cells from PBMCs. The receptor was derived from a human donor in good health. The CDR3 DNA follows: TGCAGTGCTAGAGATCCGGGACAGGCCTCCTACGAGCAGTACTTC. It encodes CSARDPGQASYEQYF.